This TCR beta chain was recovered during a study of OX40 agonist ivuxolimab in advanced cancers. Describing the broader study: Ivuxolimab was a fully human IgG2 agonistic monoclonal antibody targeting the costimulatory receptor OX40 (CD134). Intravenous ivuxolimab was administered to patients every 2 weeks at six dose levels: 0.01, 0.1, 0.3, 1.5, 3 and 10 mg/kg. Among the approximately 54 dose-escalation patients, some 19 had hepatocellular carcinoma, approximately 15 melanoma, 9 renal cell carcinoma and 9 head and neck cancer. The dose-escalation cohort was about 87% male with a mean age of approximately 60 years, ranging from about 20 to 80. Patients were allowed to have had prior anti-PD-1, anti-PD-L1 or anti-CTLA-4 therapy, and approximately 37% of the dose-escalation patients had been treated with checkpoint inhibitors. Three dose-escalation patients achieved partial responses, one with hepatocellular carcinoma and two with cutaneous melanoma. The point of sequencing TCRbeta in the periphery was to test whether ivuxolimab changed TCR sequence diversity and drove clonal T-cell expansion. The monotherapy dose-escalation portion (N of about 52 patients) of the phase I ivuxolimab trial is reported in the paper.

Genomic DNA was extracted from sorted cells for sequencing of the TCRbeta CDR3 region. TCRbeta CDR3 regions were sequenced using the immunoSEQ Assay. The table comes from immuneACCESS by way of TCRdb, which keeps in-frame sequences with V and J called. Part of the clones is missing from these tables; in studies checked, under half for an unresolved V gene and the rest for unknown reasons. The sample has some 70,000 clones on record, approximately 87% of them singletons. The ten largest clones capture around 0.95% of the sample. The full study reports these points: At doses of 0.1 to 3.0 mg/kg, clonal expansion of both CD4+ and CD8+ blood T cells was observed from baseline to week 6. Low levels of normalized T-cell clonal expansion were also seen in some patients who did not respond. After ivuxolimab, more expanded clones were found on average in CD8+ T cells than in CD4+ T cells. Antigen specificity was not determined for the clonally expanded peripheral T cells. Partial responders in the 0.1-3.0 mg/kg groups had among the lowest normalized peripheral clonal expansion, especially among CD8+ T cells.

With respect to this clone: Its antigen remains undetermined. The sample holds no much larger clone one base away, and base qualities are not on file.

The junction carries 14 bases between V and J, which are trimmed by 6 bases and 7 bases respectively. The CDR3 holds 13 amino acids from the cysteine to the phenylalanine. Only the CDR3 region is kept as DNA, spanning 39 bases read in frame from base 1. Taken from the germline V gene, the CDR1 and CDR2 loops are KGHSH and LQKENI. The trial excluded patients who had a history of autoimmune disease or were on systemic immunosuppression. Peripheral blood for TCR sequencing was collected from all dose cohorts at baseline, on cycle 4 day 1, and on cycle 7 day 1. Samples came from an open-label, multicenter, first-in-human phase I dose-escalation trial of ivuxolimab. Adults with locally advanced or metastatic melanoma, renal cell carcinoma, hepatocellular carcinoma or head and neck squamous cell carcinoma were enrolled in the trial. CD4+ and CD8+ T cells were sorted separately from peripheral blood before TCR sequencing.

This sequence was found in an adult with an advanced solid tumor such as melanoma, head and neck, liver or kidney cancer. Sequenced here: CD4+ or CD8+ T cells sorted from blood, sampled in a trial of the OX40 agonist ivuxolimab. The rearranged segments are TRBV18 and TRBJ2-3; the D segment may tentatively be TRBD1 or TRBD2, each giving 5 matched bases. The CDR3 here reads CASSGDPENTQYF. The nucleotides read TGTGCCAGCTCCGGGGACCCTGAGAATACGCAGTATTTT.